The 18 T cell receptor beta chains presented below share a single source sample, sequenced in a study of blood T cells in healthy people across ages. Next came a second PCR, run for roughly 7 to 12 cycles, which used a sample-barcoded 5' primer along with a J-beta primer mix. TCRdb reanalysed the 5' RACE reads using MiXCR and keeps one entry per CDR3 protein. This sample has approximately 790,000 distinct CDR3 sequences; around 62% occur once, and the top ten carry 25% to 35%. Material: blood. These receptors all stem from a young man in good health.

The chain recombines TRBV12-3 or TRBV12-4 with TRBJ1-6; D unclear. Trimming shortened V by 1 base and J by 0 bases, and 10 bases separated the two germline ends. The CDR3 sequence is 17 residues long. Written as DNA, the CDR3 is TGTGCCAGCAGTTTAGGGCAGACGAGCTCCTATAATTCACCCCTCCACTTT. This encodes CASSLGQTSSYNSPLHF.

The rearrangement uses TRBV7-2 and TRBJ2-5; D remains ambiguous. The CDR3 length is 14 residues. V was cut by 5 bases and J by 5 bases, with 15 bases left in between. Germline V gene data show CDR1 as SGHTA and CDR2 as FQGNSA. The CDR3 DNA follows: TGTGCCAGCAGCGTAGGTTCGGCTACGGAGACCCAGTACTTC. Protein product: CASSVGSATETQYF.

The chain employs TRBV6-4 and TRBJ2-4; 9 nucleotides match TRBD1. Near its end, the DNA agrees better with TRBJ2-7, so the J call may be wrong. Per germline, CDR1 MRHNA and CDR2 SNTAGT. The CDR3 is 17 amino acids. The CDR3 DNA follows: TGTGCCAGCAGTCTTCAACGTACCGGGACAGGGAACTACGAGCAGTACTTC. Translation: CASSLQRTGTGNYEQYF.

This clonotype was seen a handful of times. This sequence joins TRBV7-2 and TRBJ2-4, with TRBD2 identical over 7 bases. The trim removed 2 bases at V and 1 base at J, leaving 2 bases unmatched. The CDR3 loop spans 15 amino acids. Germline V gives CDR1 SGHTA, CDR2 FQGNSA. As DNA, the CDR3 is TGTGCCAGCAGCTTACCCGGGGGGGCCAAAAACATTCAGTACTTC. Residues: CASSLPGGAKNIQYF.

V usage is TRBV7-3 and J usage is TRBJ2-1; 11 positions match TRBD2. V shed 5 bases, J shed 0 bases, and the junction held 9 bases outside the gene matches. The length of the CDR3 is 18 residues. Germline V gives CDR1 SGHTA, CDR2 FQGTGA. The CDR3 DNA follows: TGTGCCAGCAGCCCCGGGACTAGCGGTCTACGCTCCTACAATGAGCAGTTCTTC. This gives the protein CASSPGTSGLRSYNEQFF.

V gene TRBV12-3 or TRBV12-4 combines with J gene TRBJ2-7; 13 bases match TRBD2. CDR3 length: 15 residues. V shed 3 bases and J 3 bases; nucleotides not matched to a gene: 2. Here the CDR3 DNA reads TGTGCCAGCAGTTTGGGACTAGCGGGGTTCTACGAGCAGTACTTC. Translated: CASSLGLAGFYEQYF.

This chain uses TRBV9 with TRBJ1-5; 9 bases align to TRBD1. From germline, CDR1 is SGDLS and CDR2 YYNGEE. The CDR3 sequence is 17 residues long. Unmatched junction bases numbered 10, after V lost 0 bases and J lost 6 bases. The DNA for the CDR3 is TGTGCCAGCAGCGTAGACATCAGGACAGGGGTAGGTCAGCCCCAGCATTTT. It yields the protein CASSVDIRTGVGQPQHF. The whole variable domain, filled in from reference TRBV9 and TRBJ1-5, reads DSGVTQTPKHLITATGQRVTLRCSPRSGDLSVYWYQQSLDQGLQFLIQYYNGEERAKGNILERFSAQQFPDLHSELNLSSLELGDSALYFCASSVDIRTGVGQPQHFGDGTRLSIL.

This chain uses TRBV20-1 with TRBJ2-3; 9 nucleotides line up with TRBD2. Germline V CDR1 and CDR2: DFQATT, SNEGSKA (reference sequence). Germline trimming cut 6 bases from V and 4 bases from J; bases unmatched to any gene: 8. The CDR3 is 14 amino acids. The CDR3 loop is CSATSGLASDTQYF. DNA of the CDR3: TGCAGTGCCACCTCGGGACTAGCATCAGATACGCAGTATTTT.

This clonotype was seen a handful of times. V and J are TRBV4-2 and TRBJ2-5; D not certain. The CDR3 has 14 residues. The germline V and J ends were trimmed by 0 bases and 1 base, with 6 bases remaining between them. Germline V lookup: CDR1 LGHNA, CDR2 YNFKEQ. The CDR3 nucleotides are TGTGCCAGCAGCCAAGAGCTAGTCCAAGAGACCCAGTACTTC. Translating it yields CASSQELVQETQYF.

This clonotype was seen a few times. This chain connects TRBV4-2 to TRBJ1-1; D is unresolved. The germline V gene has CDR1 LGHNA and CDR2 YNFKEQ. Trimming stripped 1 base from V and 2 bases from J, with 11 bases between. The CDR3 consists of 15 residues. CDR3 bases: TGTGCCAGCAGCCAAGGCGAGGGAATTAACACTGAAGCTTTCTTT. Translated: CASSQGEGINTEAFF.

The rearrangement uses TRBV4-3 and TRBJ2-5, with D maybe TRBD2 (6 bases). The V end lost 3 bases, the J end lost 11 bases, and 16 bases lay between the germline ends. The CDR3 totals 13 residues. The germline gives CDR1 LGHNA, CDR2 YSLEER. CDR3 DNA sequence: TGCGCCAGCAGCCACCTTGACGGGGGTGAGCAGTACTTC. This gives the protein CASSHLDGGEQYF.

The CDR3 coding sequence is TGCGCCAGCGGGAGCGGGGGGGCAGAGACCCAGTACTTC. The encoded protein is CASGSGGAETQYF. This chain links TRBV5-1 with TRBJ2-5; 10 bases map to TRBD2. V was clipped by 7 bases and J by 4 bases; unmatched bases: 4. Germline V CDR1 and CDR2: SGHRS, YFSETQ. This CDR3 contains 13 residues. The full variable domain, completed using reference TRBV5-1 and TRBJ2-5, is KAGVTQTPRYLIKTRGQQVTLSCSPISGHRSVSWYQQTPGQGLQFLFEYFSETQRNKGNFPGRFSGRQFSNSRSEMNVSTLELGDSALYLCASGSGGAETQYFGPGTRLLVL.

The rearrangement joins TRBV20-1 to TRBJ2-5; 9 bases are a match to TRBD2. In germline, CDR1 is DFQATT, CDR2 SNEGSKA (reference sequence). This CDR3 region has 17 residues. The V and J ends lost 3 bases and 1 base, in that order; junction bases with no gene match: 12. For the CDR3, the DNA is TGCAGTGCTAGGATGTTAGCGGGGGCCACCATCCAAGAGACCCAGTACTTC. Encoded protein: CSARMLAGATIQETQYF.

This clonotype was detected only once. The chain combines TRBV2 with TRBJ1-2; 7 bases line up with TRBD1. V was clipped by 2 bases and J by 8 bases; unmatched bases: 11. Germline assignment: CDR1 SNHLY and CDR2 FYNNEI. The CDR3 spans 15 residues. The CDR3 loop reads CASSERNRGEYGYTF. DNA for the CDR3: TGTGCCAGCAGTGAAAGGAACAGGGGAGAATACGGCTACACCTTC.

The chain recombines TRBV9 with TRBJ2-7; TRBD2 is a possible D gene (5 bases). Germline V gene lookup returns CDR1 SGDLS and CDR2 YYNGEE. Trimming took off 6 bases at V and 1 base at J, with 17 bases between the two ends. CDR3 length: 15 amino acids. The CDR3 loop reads CASTPGIAPSYEQYF. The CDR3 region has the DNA TGTGCCAGCACCCCCGGCATAGCGCCTTCCTACGAGCAGTACTTC.

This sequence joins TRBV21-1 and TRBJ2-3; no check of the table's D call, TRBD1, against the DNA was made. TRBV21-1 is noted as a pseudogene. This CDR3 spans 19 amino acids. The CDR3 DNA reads TGTGCCAGCAGCAAAGAAGGGGAAGCCTATCTCTTCGGCACAGATACGCAGTATTTT. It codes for CASSKEGEAYLFGTDTQYF.

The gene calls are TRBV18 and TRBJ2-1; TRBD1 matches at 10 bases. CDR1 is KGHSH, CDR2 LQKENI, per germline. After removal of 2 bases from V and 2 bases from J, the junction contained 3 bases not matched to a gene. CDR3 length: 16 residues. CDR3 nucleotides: TGTGCCAGCTCACCAAGGGACAGGGGACCCTACAATGAGCAGTTCTTC. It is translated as CASSPRDRGPYNEQFF.

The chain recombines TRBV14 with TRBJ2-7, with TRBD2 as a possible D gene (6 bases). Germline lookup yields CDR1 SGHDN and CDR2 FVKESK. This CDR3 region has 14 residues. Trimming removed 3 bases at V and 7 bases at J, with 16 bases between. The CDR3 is CASSQVVRRGEQYF. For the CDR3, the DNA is TGTGCCAGCAGCCAGGTTGTCAGGAGGGGAGAGCAGTACTTC.